The sequence of this T cell receptor beta chain was determined in a study of T-cell memory formation after mild COVID-19. Study overall: TCR clusters were largely donor specific. Notes on the study in general: Balance between CD4 and CD8 was seen in clones contracting day 15 to 85, and a CD4+ lean was seen in later expanders. Shrinking CD4+ clones resided mostly in CM and EM, and CD8+ ones in EMRA.

The trim removed 5 bases at V and 5 bases at J, leaving 15 bases unmatched. CDR1 KGHDR and CDR2 SFDVKD come from the germline V gene. The CDR3 runs 17 residues. Comments on this clonotype: Its antigen remains unidentified.

5'RACE primed from the constant segment yielded TCR alpha and TCR beta cDNA libraries bearing sample barcodes and UMIs. TCRdb used MiXCR to reprocess the 5' RACE reads, holding one entry per CDR3 protein. The table includes about 150,000 distinct CDR3 sequences, around 25% detected once. V is TRBV24-1 and J is TRBJ2-5, with 8 bases lining up with TRBD1. Sequencing input: PBMCs or a T cell subset sorted from them (not recorded which). This TCR was recovered from an adult woman who had mild COVID-19 (a few samples of this study predate the infection). Cell type and time point are not known. The CDR3 here is CATSAKPGQVTSETQYF. CDR3 DNA sequence: TGTGCCACCAGTGCAAAACCGGGACAGGTAACTTCGGAGACCCAGTACTTC.